A selection of T cell receptor beta chains follows, all from one sample in a study of blood T cells in healthy people across ages. Using its own MiXCR run on the 5' RACE reads, TCRdb lists one record per CDR3 protein. Of about 1,800,000 distinct CDR3 sequences detected, about 30% appear once; the ten largest clones hold around 7.7%. The sequenced sample was blood. These TCRs come from a woman between 25 and 40 years old in good health. Both conserved end residues are part of each CDR3. D genes are given only for firm matches.

d_gene	len	v_gene	CDR3aa
.	15	TRBV7-9	CASSANQGKGTEAFF
TRBD1	15	TRBV5-1	CASTIQGDGVYGYTF
.	16	TRBV7-2	CASSLGRPALYTEAFF
.	12	TRBV25-1	CASSAYANEQYF
.	14	TRBV7-2	CASSLDLGPLEQYF
.	14	TRBV20-1	CSASTTWRRSPLHF
TRBD2	14	TRBV2	CASKAGGPTGELFF
.	13	TRBV20-1	CSARAEVICEQYF
.	14	TRBV7-9	CASSTRVGYNEQFF
TRBD1	14	TRBV24-1	CATSDETGAGEQFF
.	15	TRBV7-9	CASSSLEVSSYEQYF
.	15	TRBV6-6	CASSYYGGPGDEQFF
.	14	TRBV20-1	CSARRSGTPESYTF
TRBD1	14	TRBV30	CAWTSGTALGGYTF
TRBD2	14	TRBV27	CASSLSIGGSEQFF
.	16	TRBV12-3/TRBV12-4	CASSPRRVNGANVLTF
.	16	TRBV4-3	CASSQDRKEGYQPQHF
.	16	TRBV7-3	CASSLSSRQVTGELFF
.	14	TRBV7-9	CASSSGGGQNIQYF
.	15	TRBV5-1	CASSLYGRETTEAFF
.	15	TRBV12-3/TRBV12-4	CASRFGGGFGNEQYF
.	11	TRBV20-1	CSARQYGGAFF
TRBD1	13	TRBV29-1	CSLGQGATETQYF
.	15	TRBV6-1	CASMGVLSSTDTQYF
TRBD2	16	TRBV5-1	CASSLQTSDVMKTQYF
.	13	TRBV7-9	CASIPVANYGYTF
TRBD1	14	TRBV6-1	CASRYRGALETQYF
TRBD1	14	TRBV24-1	CATSDASGGDEQFF
.	11	TRBV29-1	CSVEDYNEQFF
.	14	TRBV12-3/TRBV12-4	CASSPSAPPYEQYF
.	12	TRBV6-6	CASRNTGETQYF
TRBD2	18	TRBV5-1	CASSLRGTSETSSNEQFF
.	16	TRBV20-1	CSAGGCPVSSTDTQYF
TRBD1	17	TRBV5-8	CASSTSLGQGGNTEAFF
.	13	TRBV7-2	CASSRTSVGGYTF
TRBD1	17	TRBV12-3/TRBV12-4	CASSLVGGTGVSDTQYF
TRBD1	15	TRBV12-3/TRBV12-4	CASRTGQGNNNEQFF
TRBD1	15	TRBV29-1	CSVHGTAHRGETQYF
.	15	TRBV9	CASSVDGGGNYGYTF
.	13	TRBV12-3/TRBV12-4	CASSLVTHNEQFF
TRBD1	15	TRBV7-2	CASTSYTGQGREQYF
TRBD2	18	TRBV18	CASSPGPLAGGPNNEQFF
TRBD1	14	TRBV28	CAVQGGQANSPLHF
.	16	TRBV6-2/TRBV6-3	CASSYSWDFGNQPQHF
.	12	TRBV20-1	CSARRDSVEQFF
.	13	TRBV29-1	CSVDLRADYGYTF
TRBD1	14	TRBV20-1	CSARDRGRGNEQFF
.	15	TRBV18	CASSPQDPRDNEQFF
.	13	TRBV11-2	CASSFNRDSPLHF
.	14	TRBV29-1	CSVLGGRGVHEQYF
.	14	TRBV2	CASSSGPDVYGYTF
.	16	TRBV24-1	CANSDLGSGMNNEQFF
TRBD2	13	TRBV29-1	CGTSGGPSYEQYF
TRBD2	15	TRBV7-2	CASSLAGTGGFEQYF
TRBD1	16	TRBV18	CASSPVGQGLQETQYF
.	14	TRBV12-3/TRBV12-4	CASSPLGLSNEQFF
.	15	TRBV10-3	CAISESGRANSPLHF
TRBD2	14	TRBV20-1	CSALEREGGETQYF
.	13	TRBV24-1	CALRDGSDNEQFF
.	15	TRBV7-2	CASSSRGWSNEKLFF